This passage covers 19 T cell receptor beta chains from one sample sequenced in a study of beta chain features in type 1 diabetes. Study-level points and caveats: Shortening that was moderate but significant affected the TCRB CDR3s of Type 1 diabetes patients in all four CD4+ subsets.

No antigen has been assigned to these receptors. Expressed TCRB transcripts were sequenced, since all the RNA that had been isolated was reverse transcribed. Assay used: immunoSEQ multiplex PCR; TCRdb lists only in-frame clones, some missing. Of over 200,000 clones in the sample, roughly a tenth were seen once. The sequencing input was naive CD4+ T cells from blood. Receptors originate from a young man with type 1 diabetes.

This clone has more than one count but fewer than ten. Other nucleotide sequences from this sample produce the same CDR3. The chain's CDR3 is CASSLSGGAADTQYF. The CDR3 DNA follows: TGTGCCAGCAGCTTAAGCGGGGGGGCTGCAGATACGCAGTATTTT. This chain joins TRBV7-3 and TRBJ2-3; 9 bases agree with TRBD2. CDR3 size: 15 residues. Germline V gene sequence: CDR1 SGHTA, CDR2 FQGTGA. The J segment lost 4 bases and the V segment lost 1 base, leaving 3 bases of the junction unmatched.

The chain employs TRBV29-1 and TRBJ2-3, with TRBD2 identical over 8 bases. This CDR3 contains 15 residues. The V segment lost 5 bases and the J segment 0 bases; nucleotides outside the gene matches: 7. Germline V lookup: CDR1 SQVTM, CDR2 ANQGSEA. The CDR3 reads CSVLLAGTSTDTQYF. Here the CDR3 DNA reads TGCAGCGTTCTATTAGCGGGAACTAGCACAGATACGCAGTATTTT.

CDR3 DNA sequence: TGTGCCAGCAGTTACTCAAAACTCCTCCTTGAAGCTTTCTTT. Its translation: CASSYSKLLLEAFF. The V gene is TRBV6-5, the J gene TRBJ1-1; D ambiguous. The V end was cut by 0 bases, the J end by 7 bases, with 12 bases between. The germline gives CDR1 MNHEY, CDR2 SVGAGI. The CDR3 totals 14 residues.

The chain employs TRBV7-2 and TRBJ2-7; 7 nucleotides line up with TRBD1. CDR3 length: 13 amino acids. The V gene's germline CDR1 is SGHTA and CDR2 FQGNSA. J gave up 3 bases and V 5 bases, and 4 bases lay outside the gene matches. CDR3 nucleotide sequence: TGTGCCAGCAGCCGGGACAGCTACTACGAGCAGTACTTC. It translates to CASSRDSYYEQYF.

This clone was seen more than once but under ten times. This chain links TRBV6-6 with TRBJ2-7; 7 nucleotides agree with TRBD1. V shed 8 bases and J 3 bases; nucleotides not matched to a gene: 7. CDR1 is MNHNY, CDR2 SVGAGI, per germline (reference sequence). CDR3 length equals 13 residues. The CDR3 DNA follows: TGTGCCAGCGGTTCAGGGGGAAACTACGAGCAGTACTTC. Translating gives CASGSGGNYEQYF.

This clone came up a few times. This chain joins TRBV5-1 and TRBJ2-1, with 13 bases identical to TRBD2. The junction had 6 bases not matched to a gene; V was cut back by 6 bases and J by 6 bases. Germline assignment: CDR1 SGHRS and CDR2 YFSETQ. The CDR3 extends over 15 amino acids. The CDR3 protein is CASKLRLAGGNEQFF. The CDR3 DNA sequence: TGCGCCAGCAAATTGAGACTAGCGGGGGGCAATGAGCAGTTCTTC.

For this clone: At one end the junction does not follow the germline gene, possibly because of a read error. The rearrangement links TRBV7-7 to TRBJ1-6; no clear D. The CDR3 spans 14 residues. Germline CDR1 SSHAT, CDR2 FNYEAQ (reference sequence). The CDR3 nucleotides are TGTGCTAGCAGCTTAACCGAATTCGGTTCACCCCTCCACTTT. Its protein product is CASSLTEFGSPLHF.

The V call is TRBV5-1, the J call TRBJ2-7; TRBD1 might be the D (5 bases). CDR3 length equals 12 residues. The V end was cut by 4 bases, the J end by 6 bases, with 11 bases between. Germline-derived CDR1 and CDR2 are SGHRS and YFSETQ. The CDR3 nucleotides are TGCGCCAGCAGCGCGGACATCGGCGAGCAGTACTTC. Protein sequence: CASSADIGEQYF.

This clone was seen only a few times. The CDR3 region has the DNA TGTGCCAGCAGCTTCACTAGCGGCGGAGAGACCCAGTACTTC. The encoded protein is CASSFTSGGETQYF. This rearrangement joins TRBV7-9 to TRBJ2-5, with TRBD2 matching over 8 bases. CDR3 size: 14 residues. J gave up 4 bases and V 3 bases, and 4 bases lay outside the gene matches. Germline V gene lookup returns CDR1 SEHNR and CDR2 FQNEAQ (reference sequence). Together with reference TRBV7-9 and TRBJ2-5, the CDR3 gives the full variable domain: DTGVSQNPRHKITKRGQNVTFRCDPISEHNRLYWYRQTLGQGPEFLTYFQNEAQLEKSRLLSDRFSAERPKGSFSTLEIQRTEQGDSAMYLCASSFTSGGETQYFGPGTRLLVL.

In its sample, this clone was seen a few times. The V gene is TRBV2, the J gene TRBJ2-3, with TRBD1 as a possible D gene (5 bases). V was trimmed by 8 bases and J by 0 bases, leaving 9 bases between them. This CDR3 is 13 amino acids long. Germline CDR1 SNHLY, CDR2 FYNNEI. In nucleotides, the CDR3 is TGTGCCAGCGGCAGGGCTAGCACAGATACGCAGTATTTT. This encodes CASGRASTDTQYF. Together with reference TRBV2 and TRBJ2-3, the CDR3 gives the full variable domain: EPEVTQTPSHQVTQMGQEVILRCVPISNHLYFYWYRQILGQKVEFLVSFYNNEISEKSEIFDDQFSVERPDGSNFTLKIRSTKLEDSAMYFCASGRASTDTQYFGPGTRLTVL.

This clone was counted between two and nine times. The rearrangement uses TRBV7-9 and TRBJ2-1, with TRBD2 matching over 15 bases. Trimming cost V 6 bases and J 0 bases; bases outside gene matches: 6. CDR1 and CDR2 (germline): SEHNR, FQNEAQ (reference sequence). The CDR3 consists of 18 residues. CDR3 residues: CASSGTSGGPSSYNEQFF. The DNA for the CDR3 is TGTGCCAGCAGTGGGACTAGCGGGGGGCCGAGCTCCTACAATGAGCAGTTCTTC.

This clone was observed at least ten times. The chain recombines TRBV28 with TRBJ1-1; D unclear. V dropped 8 bases and J dropped 4 bases, with 8 bases sitting between them. The CDR3 runs to 11 residues. Per the germline V gene, CDR1 is MDHEN and CDR2 is SYDVKM. As DNA, the CDR3 is TGTGCCAGCGGCCCAAGCACTGAAGCTTTCTTT. Translation: CASGPSTEAFF.

The chain has TRBV6-5 and TRBJ2-7; D gene ambiguous. Trimming cost V 10 bases and J 6 bases, with 16 bases left between them. There are 12 residues in the CDR3. The germline gives CDR1 MNHEY, CDR2 SVGAGI. CDR3 region: CANVTGFSEQYF. The CDR3 bases are TGTGCCAACGTGACTGGTTTTAGCGAGCAGTACTTC.

The chain uses TRBV4-2 and TRBJ2-1; 12 bases map to TRBD2. Germline lookup yields CDR1 LGHNA and CDR2 YNFKEQ. The V segment lost 0 bases and the J segment 9 bases; nucleotides outside the gene matches: 6. The CDR3 spans 16 residues. CDR3 sequence reads: CASSQDWTSGVSEQFF. The CDR3 bases are TGTGCCAGCAGCCAAGATTGGACTAGCGGGGTTAGTGAGCAGTTCTTC.

The chain recombines TRBV5-6 with TRBJ1-5, with D maybe TRBD1 (6 bases). V was trimmed by 0 bases and J by 3 bases, leaving 10 bases between them. The CDR3 loop spans 15 amino acids. CDR1 and CDR2 from the germline V gene are SGHDT and YYEEEE. This chain's CDR3 is CASSLGGTNNQPQHF. CDR3 nucleotides: TGTGCCAGCAGCTTGGGGGGGACAAACAATCAGCCCCAGCATTTT.

Of note for this clone: Different DNA sequences within this sample yield the same CDR3. The gene calls are TRBV5-4 and TRBJ1-4; 9 nucleotides line up with TRBD1. Germline V gives CDR1 SGHNT, CDR2 YYREEE (reference sequence). V shed 4 bases and J 7 bases; nucleotides not matched to a gene: 2. The CDR3 spans 13 residues. The chain's CDR3 is CASSPGQGEKLFF. CDR3 DNA: TGTGCCAGCAGCCCGGGACAGGGTGAAAAACTGTTTTTT. The whole variable domain, remainder taken from reference TRBV5-4 and TRBJ1-4, is ETGVTQSPTHLIKTRGQQVTLRCSSQSGHNTVSWYQQALGQGPQFIFQYYREEENGRGNFPPRFSGLQFPNYSSELNVNALELDDSALYLCASSPGQGEKLFFGSGTQLSVL.

V is TRBV18 and J is TRBJ2-1; no definite D call. V dropped 2 bases and J dropped 2 bases, with 7 bases sitting between them. Germline V gives CDR1 KGHSH, CDR2 LQKENI. CDR3 size: 14 residues. The CDR3 coding sequence is TGTGCCAGCTCACCAGGGCAGGCCTACAATGAGCAGTTCTTC. Residues: CASSPGQAYNEQFF.

The chain combines TRBV7-9 with TRBJ2-3; 13 bases match TRBD2. The length of the CDR3 is 16 residues. The germline CDR1 and CDR2 sequences are SEHNR and FQNEAQ (reference sequence). Trimming at V came to 5 bases and at J to 5 bases, leaving 7 bases not matched to a gene. This CDR3 reads CASSPRLAGGKDTQYF. The CDR3 DNA reads as TGTGCCAGCAGCCCGAGACTAGCGGGGGGTAAAGATACGCAGTATTTT.

The DNA for the CDR3 is TGTGCCAGCAGTGGACCCACTGGGGCGAACATTCAGTACTTC. As protein: CASSGPTGANIQYF. V is TRBV6-1 and J is TRBJ2-4, with a weak D call TRBD1 (5 bases). The CDR3 has 14 residues. Deletions cut 4 bases from V and 7 bases from J, with 14 bases between. CDR1 is MNHNS, CDR2 SASEGT, per germline.